This TCR beta chain was profiled in a study of cytomegalovirus exposure and HLA in healthy donors. Notes on the study in general: Cytomegalovirus association was listed for under 200 TCR beta chains. Later analysis suggested most CMV-associated TCR beta chains were HLA-restricted.

The CDR3 has 15 amino acids. V lost 1 base and J lost 15, with 22 bases in between. Germline V gene sequence: CDR1 MNHNS, CDR2 SASEGT. Concerning this clone itself: What it recognizes is unknown.

The PCR was carried out with 60 Vbeta primers and 13 Jbeta primers. Here immunoSEQ multiplex PCR was the method, and the copy in TCRdb shows in-frame clones only, minus some. The ten most abundant clones cover over 1% of a sample with 150,000 or so clones. The TCR originated in an older woman in good health and CMV-seronegative. Source material: PBMCs. The chain links TRBV6-1 to TRBJ2-1; possibly TRBD2 for D (6 bases). The CDR3 nucleotides are TGTGCCAGCAGTGAAGGGTTCCCGGGGCGGGGAATTAGGTTCTTC. Translation gives CASSEGFPGRGIRFF.